Sequencing of this T cell receptor beta chain was carried out in a study of beta chain features in type 1 diabetes (dated by TCRdb to the late 2010s). For the study in its entirety: Patients and healthy donors did not differ in mean age, gender distribution, total cell number or subset yield. A total of roughly 100 million sorted cells were examined across all samples, and a strong correlation was observed between cell number per subset and RNA yield. Regulatory and stem cell-like memory subsets were isolated from only 8 patients and roughly eight healthy donors, whereas naive and central memory subsets came from all 28 donors. In the study, recently diagnosed type 1 diabetes patients and matched healthy donors were compared on the TCRB repertoires of their sorted circulating CD4+ T cell subsets.

What the authors observed across the whole study: PCR may preferentially amplify shorter templates, but because patient and control samples were amplified and corrected together, any resulting skew would affect both groups equally. Naive, central memory and regulatory TCRB repertoires appeared more similar among patients than among healthy donors. Because small numbers of individuals were included in the HLA sub-analyses, any influence of HLA type on TCRB rearrangement was left unresolved. Because cDNA was sequenced instead of genomic DNA, activated cells with high expression could be over-represented, although the groups did not differ in activation or CD3 levels. At VDJ recombination sites, patients with type 1 diabetes made fewer insertions and deleted more nucleotides, a pattern implying thymic rearrangement abnormalities. Type 1 diabetes patients showed a moderate but significant shortening of TCRB CDR3 length in all four CD4+ subsets.

Worth noting for this clone: Its antigen remains unidentified. One base away there is no much larger clone; base qualities are not given.

From each donor, a single peripheral blood sample of around 120 mL on average was drawn into heparinised tubes. A BD FACSAria II was used to sort naive, central memory, regulatory and stem cell-like memory CD4+ T cells with a panel that included CD45RO, CCR7, CD25, CD127, CD95 and CD27. Every sorted population had a purity above 95%. PBMCs were isolated immediately by Lymphoprep density gradient centrifugation and stained directly without culture. So that batch effects would be minimized, each experiment stained and sorted samples in pairs, pairing one healthy donor with one patient. The entire isolated RNA was reverse transcribed using the High Capacity cDNA Reverse Transcription Kit, and thus expressed TCRB transcripts were sequenced. Naive, central memory and regulatory T cell samples underwent deep immunoSEQ sequencing, averaging about 3.57 million total reads per sample. Sorted cells were lysed in RLT buffer, and RNA was extracted using DNase-treated RNeasy Micro or Mini kits according to cell number. Each cell subset was processed on its own to prevent cross-contamination, while patient and healthy donor samples were processed together. The immunoSEQ multiplex PCR was used to amplify TCRB sequences from cDNA, yielding 87-bp fragments that span the CDR3 region. Sequencing of the amplicons was done on the Illumina HiSeq platform. On the study's bioinformatics: Synthetic template baselines were used to correct PCR bias computationally, reads within Hamming distance 2 were collapsed together, and singletons that could not be merged were discarded. Reads were aligned to IMGT to assign V, D and J genes, CDR3 length, and insertions or deletions at six rearrangement sites. Within each subset, clonotype counts were normalized to the number of sorted cells before true diversity and Gini coefficients were calculated with the tcR R package. The overlap coefficient, calculated on TCRB nucleotide sequences, was used to quantify repertoire sharing. As a proxy for the pre-selection repertoire, out-of-frame TCRB sequences from naive cells were analyzed. The table was pulled from immuneACCESS by TCRdb, which kept in-frame rearrangements only. Such tables lose some clones; where checked, under half of the loss comes from unresolved V genes, and the rest has no known cause. Clone size and the V and J calls come from that table; the DNA yielded D and trimming. For this sample the table gives under 850,000 clones, of which 13% were detected only once. The ten largest make up 0.022% of the sample.

The CDR3 starts with the cysteine, ends with the phenylalanine, and has 14 residues. Of all the DNA, just the CDR3 is kept, 42 bases in frame from base 1. The germline V gene (reference sequence) supplies CDR1 GTSNPN and CDR2 SVGIG. V has 5 bases trimmed and J has 1 base trimmed; junction bases matching no gene number 6. The chain is assembled from TRBV30 and TRBJ2-3; 7 central nucleotides agree with TRBD2. This sequence was found in a man aged 18-30 years with type 1 diabetes. Sequenced: naive CD4+ T cells from blood. The label giving this sample's cell subset or site can be read as: true naive CD4+ T cells. The DNA reads as follows: TGTGCCTGGCGTATGGCGGGGGGCACAGATACGCAGTATTTT. It translates as CAWRMAGGTDTQYF.